A single sample is the source of the 7 T cell receptor beta chains below, sequenced in a study of blood T cells in healthy people across ages. Together with a sample-barcoded 5' primer, a J-beta primer mix was included in a second PCR lasting about 6 to 11 cycles. One entry per CDR3 protein results from TCRdb running MiXCR on the 5' RACE reads. The repertoire holds 1.5 million to 2 million distinct CDR3 sequences, 39% seen once, with around 23% in the top ten. Specimen: blood. Every receptor here comes from a human donor in good health.

This clonotype has a handful of counts. The chain has TRBV20-1 and TRBJ2-7; 9 positions match TRBD2. Germline values: CDR1 DFQATT, CDR2 SNEGSKA (reference sequence). The CDR3 is 17 residues long. Losses at the gene ends were 1 base for V and 2 bases for J; bases not matched to a gene: 12. CDR3 nucleotide sequence: TGCAGTGCTAGAGGCGGGATTAGCGGGGGTACTACCTACGAGCAGTACTTC. It codes for CSARGGISGGTTYEQYF.

This clonotype was seen only a few times. J is TRBJ2-7 and V is TRBV4-1, with D perhaps TRBD1 (6 bases). The CDR3 has 15 amino acids. Germline V CDR1 and CDR2: MGHRA, YSYEKL. V dropped 5 bases and J dropped 0 bases, with 14 bases sitting between them. The CDR3 sequence is CASSNRVGSSYEQYF. The CDR3 DNA reads as TGCGCCAGCAGCAACAGGGTAGGATCCTCCTACGAGCAGTACTTC.

This clonotype was seen a few times. The CDR3 sequence is CASSLQQNTGELFF. The CDR3 DNA reads TGCGCCAGCAGCTTGCAACAGAACACCGGGGAGCTGTTTTTT. The rearrangement joins TRBV5-1 to TRBJ2-2, with no clear D. Germline loops: CDR1 SGHRS, CDR2 YFSETQ. This CDR3 spans 14 amino acids. With 1 base removed from V and 1 base from J, the gap between germline ends came to 5 bases.

The chain uses TRBV28 and TRBJ2-1; D possibly corresponds to TRBD2 (5 bases). CDR1 and CDR2 (germline): MDHEN, SYDVKM. The CDR3 contains 14 residues. Deletions cut 5 bases from V and 7 bases from J, with 15 bases between. Here the CDR3 reads CASSAHSRGNEQFF. CDR3 nucleotide sequence: TGTGCCAGCAGTGCCCATAGCCGGGGAAATGAGCAGTTCTTC.

This clonotype was recorded a few times. The chain is built from TRBV5-5 and TRBJ1-5; D is ambiguous. This CDR3 has 15 residues. V was cut by 0 bases and J by 7 bases, with 14 bases left in between. The germline V gene encodes CDR1 SGHKS and CDR2 YYEKEE (reference sequence). This CDR3 reads CASSLEGRPRQPQHF. The CDR3 nucleotides read TGTGCCAGCAGCTTGGAAGGAAGGCCCCGCCAGCCCCAGCATTTT.

CDR3 coding DNA: TGCGCCAGCAGCCAAGATGTCGGTGGCTCACCCCTCCACTTT. This translates into CASSQDVGGSPLHF. The chain joins TRBV4-1 to TRBJ1-6; D is ambiguous. Germline assignment: CDR1 MGHRA and CDR2 YSYEKL. Trimming pared 0 bases from V and 10 bases from J, leaving 10 bases between. CDR3 size: 14 residues.

This clonotype was seen a handful of times. V gene TRBV4-2 combines with J gene TRBJ2-4; the D gene is possibly TRBD2 (6 bases). The CDR3 sequence is 15 residues long. Germline lookup yields CDR1 LGHNA and CDR2 YNFKEQ. V was pared by 1 base and J by 8 bases, with 15 bases between. The CDR3 nucleotides are TGTGCCAGCAGCCAAGGAGTACGGGACTTGGACATTCAGTACTTC. Translating it yields CASSQGVRDLDIQYF.